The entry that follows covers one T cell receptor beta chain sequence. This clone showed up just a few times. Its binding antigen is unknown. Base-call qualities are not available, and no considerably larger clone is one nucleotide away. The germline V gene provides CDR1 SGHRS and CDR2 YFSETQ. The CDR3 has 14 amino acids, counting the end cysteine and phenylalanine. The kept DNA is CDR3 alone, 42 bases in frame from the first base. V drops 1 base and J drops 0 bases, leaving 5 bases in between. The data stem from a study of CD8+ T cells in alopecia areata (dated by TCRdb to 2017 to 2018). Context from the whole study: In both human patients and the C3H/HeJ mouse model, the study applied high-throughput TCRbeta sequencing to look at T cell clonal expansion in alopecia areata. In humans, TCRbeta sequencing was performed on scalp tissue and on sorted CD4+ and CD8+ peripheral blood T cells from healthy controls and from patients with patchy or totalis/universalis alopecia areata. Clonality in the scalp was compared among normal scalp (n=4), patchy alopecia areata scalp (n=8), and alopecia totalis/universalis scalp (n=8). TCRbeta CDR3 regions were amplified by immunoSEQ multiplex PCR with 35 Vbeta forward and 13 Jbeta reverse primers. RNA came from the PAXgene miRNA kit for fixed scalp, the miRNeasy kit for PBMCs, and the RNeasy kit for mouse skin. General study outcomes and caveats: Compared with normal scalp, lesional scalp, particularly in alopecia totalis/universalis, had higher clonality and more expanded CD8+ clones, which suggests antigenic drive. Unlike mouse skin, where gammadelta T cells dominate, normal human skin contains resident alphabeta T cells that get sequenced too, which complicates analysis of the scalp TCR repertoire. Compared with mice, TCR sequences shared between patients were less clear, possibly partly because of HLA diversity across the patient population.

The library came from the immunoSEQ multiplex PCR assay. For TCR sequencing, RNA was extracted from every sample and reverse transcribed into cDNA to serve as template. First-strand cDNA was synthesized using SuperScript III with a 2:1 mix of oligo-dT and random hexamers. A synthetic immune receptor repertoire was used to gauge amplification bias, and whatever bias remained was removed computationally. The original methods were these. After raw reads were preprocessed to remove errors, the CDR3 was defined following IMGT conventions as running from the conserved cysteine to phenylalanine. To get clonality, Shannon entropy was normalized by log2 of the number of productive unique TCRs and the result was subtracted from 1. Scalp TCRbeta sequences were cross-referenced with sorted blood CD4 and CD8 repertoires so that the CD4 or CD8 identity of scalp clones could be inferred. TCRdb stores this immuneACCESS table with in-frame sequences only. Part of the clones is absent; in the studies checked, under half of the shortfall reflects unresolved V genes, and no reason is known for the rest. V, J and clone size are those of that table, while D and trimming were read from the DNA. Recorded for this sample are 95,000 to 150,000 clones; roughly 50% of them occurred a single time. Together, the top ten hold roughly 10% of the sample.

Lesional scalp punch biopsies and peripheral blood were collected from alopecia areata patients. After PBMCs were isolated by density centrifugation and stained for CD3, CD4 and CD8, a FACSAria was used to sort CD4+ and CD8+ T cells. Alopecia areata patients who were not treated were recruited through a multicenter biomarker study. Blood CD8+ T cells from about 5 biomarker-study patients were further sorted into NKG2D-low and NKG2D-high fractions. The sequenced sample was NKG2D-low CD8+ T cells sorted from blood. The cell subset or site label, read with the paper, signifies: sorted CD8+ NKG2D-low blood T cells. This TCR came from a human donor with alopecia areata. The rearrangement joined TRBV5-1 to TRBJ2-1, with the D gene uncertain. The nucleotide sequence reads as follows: TGCGCCAGCAGCTTGCTAAGCTCCTACAATGAGCAGTTCTTC. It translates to CASSLLSSYNEQFF.